This TCR beta chain was sequenced in a study of T-cell reconstitution after alpha-beta-depleted transplantation in children. This clonotype was recorded many times. The CDR3 sequence is 14 residues long. Trimming took 6 bases from V and 6 from J, leaving 17 bases between them. Germline values: CDR1 SQVTM, CDR2 ANQGSEA. Unique molecular identifiers were used to barcode this TCRbeta library. TCRdb redid the calling of the PCR reads with MiXCR, one entry per CDR3 protein. The repertoire holds 190,000 or so distinct CDR3 sequences, roughly 6.8% seen once, with roughly 3% in the top ten. The J gene is TRBJ2-2, the V gene TRBV29-1; D gene unclear. Material: PBMCs from the stem cell graft donor, obtained from the stem cell graft. This sequence originates from a human donor who donated a stem cell graft to a child with Wiskott-Aldrich syndrome. CDR3 bases: TGCAGCGTCGTCCATCAAGCCTTCTCCGGGGAGCTGTTTTTT. This encodes CSVVHQAFSGELFF.